This TCR beta chain was observed in a study of CD8+ T cells in alopecia areata. As for the study in general: Tofacitinib therapy lasting 6 to 18 months was followed by 6 months off drug.

V was pared by 2 bases and J by 4 bases, with 9 bases between. The CDR3 extends over 14 amino acids. In germline, CDR1 is MNHEY, CDR2 SVGAGI. Treatment reported: oral pan-JAK inhibitor, 5-10 mg twice daily. Cell sorting was applied to PBMCs, and CD4+ and CD8+ T cells were collected. The sequencing template was cDNA reverse transcribed from extracted RNA. Measured with immunoSEQ multiplex PCR; TCRdb has only the in-frame clones, and not every one. Found here are 170,000 or so clones, about three fifths of them singletons; the top ten hold roughly 13%. Only a few counts were recorded for this clone. The antigen is unknown. General study results and limits: On tofacitinib, scalp clonality and expanded CD8+ clones among top 100 fell significantly.

This chain uses TRBV6-5 with TRBJ2-1, with D uncertain. The sequence derives from a human donor with alopecia areata. The source material was CD8+ T cells sorted from blood, sampled at week 24, from a patient treated with tofacitinib. CDR3 sequence (DNA): TGTGCCAGCAGTTACACGGACGGATACAATGAGCAGTTCTTC. Residues: CASSYTDGYNEQFF.